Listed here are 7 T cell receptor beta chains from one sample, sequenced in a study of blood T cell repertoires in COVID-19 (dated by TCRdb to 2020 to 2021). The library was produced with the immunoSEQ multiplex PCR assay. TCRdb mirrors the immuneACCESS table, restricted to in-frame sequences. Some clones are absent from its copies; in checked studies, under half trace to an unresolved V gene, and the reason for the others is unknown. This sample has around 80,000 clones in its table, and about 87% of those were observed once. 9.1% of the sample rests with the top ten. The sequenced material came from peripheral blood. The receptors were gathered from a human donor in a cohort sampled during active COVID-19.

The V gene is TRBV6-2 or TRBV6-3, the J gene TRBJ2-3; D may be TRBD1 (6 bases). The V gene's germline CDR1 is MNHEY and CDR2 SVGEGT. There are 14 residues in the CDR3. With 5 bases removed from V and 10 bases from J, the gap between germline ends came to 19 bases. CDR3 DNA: TGTGCCAGCAGTGAGCTCCCGGGCCACAGGGCGCAGTATTTT. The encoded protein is CASSELPGHRAQYF.

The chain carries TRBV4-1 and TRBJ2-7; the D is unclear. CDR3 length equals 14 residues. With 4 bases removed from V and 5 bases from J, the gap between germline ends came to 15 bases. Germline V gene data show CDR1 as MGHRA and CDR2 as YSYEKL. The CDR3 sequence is CASSPERSLHEQYF. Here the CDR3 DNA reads TGCGCCAGCAGCCCGGAAAGGAGCTTACACGAGCAGTACTTC.

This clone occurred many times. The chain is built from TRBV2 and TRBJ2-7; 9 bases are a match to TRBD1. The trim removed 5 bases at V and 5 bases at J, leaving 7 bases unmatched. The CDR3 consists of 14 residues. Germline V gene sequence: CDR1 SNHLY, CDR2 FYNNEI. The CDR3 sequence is CASSLDRGRDEQYF. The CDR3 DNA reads TGTGCCAGCAGTCTGGACAGGGGTCGGGACGAGCAGTACTTC.

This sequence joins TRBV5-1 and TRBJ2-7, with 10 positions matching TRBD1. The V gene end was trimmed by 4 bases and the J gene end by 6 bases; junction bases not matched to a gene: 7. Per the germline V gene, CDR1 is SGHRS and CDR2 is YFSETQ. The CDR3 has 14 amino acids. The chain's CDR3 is CASSPGTGESEQYF. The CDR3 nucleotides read TGCGCCAGCAGCCCCGGGACAGGGGAATCCGAGCAGTACTTC.

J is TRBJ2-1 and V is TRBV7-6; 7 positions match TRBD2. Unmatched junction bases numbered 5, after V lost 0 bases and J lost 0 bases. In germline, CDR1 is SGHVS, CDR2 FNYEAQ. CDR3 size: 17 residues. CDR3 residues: CASSLAGGGSSYNEQFF. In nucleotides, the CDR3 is TGTGCCAGCAGCTTAGCTGGGGGGGGGAGCTCCTACAATGAGCAGTTCTTC.

CDR3 nucleotides: TGTGCCAGCACCGGGTATTCCGGGACTAGCGGGATGGTTACCACCGGGGAGCTGTTTTTT. Amino acids: CASTGYSGTSGMVTTGELFF. V gene TRBV7-9 combines with J gene TRBJ2-2; TRBD2 agrees at 13 bases. With V trimmed by 7 bases and J by 4 bases, 18 bases remained unmatched. CDR1 is SEHNR, CDR2 FQNEAQ, per germline (reference sequence). This CDR3 is built from 20 residues.

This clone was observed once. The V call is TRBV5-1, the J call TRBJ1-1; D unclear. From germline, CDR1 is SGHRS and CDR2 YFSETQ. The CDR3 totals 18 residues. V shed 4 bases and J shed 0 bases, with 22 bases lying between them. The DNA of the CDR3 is TGCGCCAGCAGCGTTACCTCAGATGATTCGTTTTTGAACACTGAAGCTTTCTTT. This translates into CASSVTSDDSFLNTEAFF.